The T cell receptor beta chain under discussion was sequenced for a study of blood T cell repertoires in COVID-19. The assay was immunoSEQ multiplex PCR, and TCRdb's table has in-frame clones only and misses some. The data contain 35,000 to 45,000 clones, roughly 93% of them singletons. Trimming shortened V by 4 bases and J by 3 bases, and 20 bases separated the two germline ends. The CDR3 length is 17 residues. Per the germline V gene, CDR1 is ENHRY and CDR2 is SYGVKD. The chain carries TRBV10-3 and TRBJ2-3; no clear D. This clonotype originated in a man aged 50 to 59 with active COVID-19. Sequencing input: peripheral blood. In nucleotides, the CDR3 is TGTGCCATCAGTGCCGTCGGAACCGGGTTACGTACAGATACGCAGTATTTT. Its protein is CAISAVGTGLRTDTQYF.